These 12 T cell receptor beta chains came from one sample sequenced in a study of blood T cell repertoires in COVID-19. The data were produced by immunoSEQ multiplex PCR, yet TCRdb's version contains in-frame clones alone and is incomplete. The sample shows about 100,000 clones, roughly 83% of them seen only once. Material: peripheral blood. The receptors derive from an older woman with acute or convalescent COVID-19.

The rearrangement uses TRBV28 and TRBJ1-5; D is undetermined. The germline gives CDR1 MDHEN, CDR2 SYDVKM. CDR3 size: 13 residues. Trimming removed 7 bases from V and 0 bases from J, with 7 bases in between. The DNA of the CDR3 is TGTGCCAGCACGGGTTATAGCAATCAGCCCCAGCATTTT. Translating it yields CASTGYSNQPQHF.

V and J are TRBV11-2 and TRBJ1-3, with 7 bases fitting TRBD1. The CDR3 is 15 amino acids. The V and J ends lost 4 bases and 4 bases, in that order; junction bases with no gene match: 7. The germline gives CDR1 SGHAT, CDR2 FQNNGV. CDR3 region: CASSSGTARGNTIYF. In nucleotides, the CDR3 is TGTGCCAGCAGCTCGGGGACAGCGAGGGGAAACACCATATATTTT.

The chain has TRBV5-6 and TRBJ2-7, with D perhaps TRBD1 (6 bases). V was trimmed by 4 bases and J by 6 bases, leaving 20 bases between them. Germline V gives CDR1 SGHDT, CDR2 YYEEEE. The CDR3 covers 15 residues. The CDR3 sequence: CASSPRVGAASEQYF. DNA for the CDR3: TGTGCCAGCAGCCCCCGGGTGGGGGCAGCAAGCGAGCAGTACTTC.

This clone was found a few times. This chain joins TRBV5-5 and TRBJ1-4; 10 nucleotides align to TRBD1. Germline-derived CDR1 and CDR2 are SGHKS and YYEKEE (reference sequence). This CDR3 contains 16 residues. V lost 5 bases and J lost 7; bases outside the gene matches: 11. The CDR3 sequence: CASRRTGTGASEKLFF. The CDR3, as DNA: TGTGCCAGCAGACGAACCGGGACAGGGGCATCTGAAAAACTGTTTTTT. Filled out from reference TRBV5-5 and TRBJ1-4, the complete variable domain reads DAGVTQSPTHLIKTRGQQVTLRCSPISGHKSVSWYQQVLGQGPQFIFQYYEKEERGRGNFPDRFSARQFPNYSSELNVNALLLGDSALYLCASRRTGTGASEKLFFGSGTQLSVL.

A few counts support this clone. The rearrangement links TRBV9 to TRBJ2-7, with 12 bases aligning to TRBD2. In germline, CDR1 is SGDLS, CDR2 YYNGEE. The junction had 7 bases not matched to a gene; V was cut back by 4 bases and J by 2 bases. The CDR3 contains 16 residues. CDR3 DNA: TGTGCCAGCAGCCCGGGAGGACTAGCGGGGACCTACGAGCAGTACTTC. It translates to CASSPGGLAGTYEQYF. Together with reference TRBV9 and TRBJ2-7, the CDR3 gives the full variable domain: DSGVTQTPKHLITATGQRVTLRCSPRSGDLSVYWYQQSLDQGLQFLIQYYNGEERAKGNILERFSAQQFPDLHSELNLSSLELGDSALYFCASSPGGLAGTYEQYFGPGTRLTVT.

CDR3 DNA sequence: TGTGCCAGCAGCCAAGAGGGTTCGGGGGGCACTGAAGCTTTCTTT. Translating it yields CASSQEGSGGTEAFF. The chain uses TRBV4-2 and TRBJ1-1; weak D call: TRBD1 (5 bases). The germline gives CDR1 LGHNA, CDR2 YNFKEQ. This CDR3 is built from 15 residues. V dropped 0 bases and J dropped 4 bases, with 12 bases sitting between them.

The gene calls are TRBV28 and TRBJ1-5, with D maybe TRBD1 (5 bases). This CDR3 has 18 amino acids. Trimming stripped 3 bases from V and 0 bases from J, with 18 bases between. Germline-derived CDR1 and CDR2 are MDHEN and SYDVKM. The CDR3 loop reads CASSFSPGGYYSNQPQHF. The CDR3 DNA reads as TGTGCCAGCAGTTTCTCCCCGGGGGGGTATTATAGCAATCAGCCCCAGCATTTT.

This chain joins TRBV10-1 and TRBJ2-3; weak D call: TRBD2 (5 bases). CDR1 is WNHNN, CDR2 SYGVQD, per germline (reference sequence). This CDR3 comprises 15 residues. V was cut by 6 bases and J by 0 bases, with 13 bases left in between. The CDR3, as DNA: TGCGCCAGCAGGGCAAGCGGTGCTAGCACAGATACGCAGTATTTT. This sequence encodes CASRASGASTDTQYF.

The chain joins TRBV7-2 to TRBJ1-4, with TRBD1 identical over 8 bases. The CDR3 runs to 15 residues. V was pared by 2 bases and J by 6 bases, with 5 bases of the junction left unmatched. Germline CDR1 SGHTA, CDR2 FQGNSA. For the CDR3, the DNA is TGTGCCAGCAGCTTAAGGGTGACAGGGGATGAAAAACTGTTTTTT. As protein: CASSLRVTGDEKLFF. The full variable domain, completed using reference TRBV7-2 and TRBJ1-4, is GAGVSQSPSNKVTEKGKDVELRCDPISGHTALYWYRQSLGQGLEFLIYFQGNSAPDKSGLPSDRFSAERTGGSVSTLTIQRTQQEDSAVYLCASSLRVTGDEKLFFGSGTQLSVL.

The chain carries TRBV4-2 and TRBJ1-3; D is uncertain. CDR1 and CDR2 (germline): LGHNA, YNFKEQ. V lost 5 bases, J lost 2 bases, and 7 bases lay in between. CDR3 length equals 13 residues. The CDR3 sequence: CASSFVAGNTIYF. Here the CDR3 DNA reads TGTGCCAGCAGCTTTGTCGCTGGAAACACCATATATTTT.

The CDR3 DNA follows: TGTGCCAGCAGTCCCTGGAGGAACAATCAGCCCCAGCATTTT. The encoded protein is CASSPWRNNQPQHF. The V call is TRBV27, the J call TRBJ1-5, with D uncertain. Germline V CDR1 and CDR2: MNHEY, SMNVEV (reference sequence). The CDR3 contains 14 residues. V was clipped by 5 bases and J by 3 bases, with 11 bases between them.

The chain combines TRBV10-3 with TRBJ2-2; 8 bases are a match to TRBD1. The germline V gene encodes CDR1 ENHRY and CDR2 SYGVKD. After removal of 9 bases from V and 7 bases from J, the junction contained 10 bases not matched to a gene. This CDR3 spans 14 amino acids. This CDR3 is CAIEDRERGGELFF. In DNA form, the CDR3 reads TGTGCCATAGAGGACAGGGAAAGGGGCGGGGAGCTGTTTTTT.